This T cell receptor (beta chain) was obtained from a study of shared clonotypes between healthy human individuals (dated by TCRdb to the early 2020s). Some background on the complete study: Three men and two women, aged 18 to 49 years, made up the cohort. For each donor, CD4 naive and CD4 memory were each given three plates, CD8 naive was given two plates, and CD8 memory was given one plate. To estimate repertoire size and how much clonotypes are shared between individuals, the study performed deep sequencing of blood TCR repertoires from a few healthy adults. Different laboratories and diverse techniques were used to prepare libraries and sequence TCR repertoires, to increase sequencing depth and limit assay-specific biases. Per donor, leukapheresis produced somewhere between about 0.94 and 9.5 billion PBMCs. What the study reported, not specific to this receptor: Even with the large sequencing depth, rarefaction of the sorted-subset datasets indicated that sequencing was incomplete. Because the study included only a small number of donors, the genetic and exposure-history diversity represented was limited. Pairwise subsampling led to the expectation that sequencing depth would affect the degree of clonotype sharing among donors. Naive subsets generally had larger estimated clonotype richness than memory subsets. About 5% of naive CD4, approximately 3.7% of naive CD8, roughly 2.4% of memory CD4, and 0.35% to 0.4% of memory CD8 clonotypes were shared across several donors. Sampling was limited to blood, and TCR repertoires in tissue likely differ from TCR repertoires in blood. Higher generation probabilities were observed for clonotypes shared by all four sorted-subset donors than for non-shared clonotypes.

CDR1 SGHTA and CDR2 FQGTGA are derived from the germline V gene. The CDR3 sequence holds 15 residues, the cysteine and phenylalanine included. This entry keeps only the CDR3 DNA: 45 bases, framed from base 1. Deletion took 4 bases off V and 1 base off J, with a span of 8 bases between the germline ends. The donors were healthy, HIV-negative adults who had no recently reported acute infections or vaccinations. All donors were Caucasian adults living in Nashville, Tennessee, USA. CD4+ T cells were enriched through magnetic negative selection, after which naive cells were positively selected on CD45RA and the remaining negative fraction served as the memory subset. After blood collection by leukapheresis, PBMCs were isolated using Ficoll-Histopaque density gradient centrifugation and then cryopreserved in the vapor phase of liquid nitrogen. Analytical flow cytometry was used to check the purity and quantity of each magnetically sorted T cell population. Genomic DNA was isolated from every sorted fraction and measured by UV absorbance on a Nanodrop 2000c.

As regards this clone: Its antigen remains unidentified. Base qualities are missing; no much larger clone stands one base away. This specimen includes other DNA sequences encoding the same CDR3.

Using the deep immunoSEQ assay, TCR CDR3 regions were amplified from genomic DNA by multiplex PCR. Extracted genomic DNA from each cell subset was spread evenly across all wells of several immunoSEQ 96-well plates, with each plate serving as a replicate. For sorted subsets, roughly 190 ng of genomic DNA, equivalent to 30,000 or so T cell genomes, went into each replicate PCR. The purified libraries were quantified using a Qubit 3.0 fluorometer, sized with a Bioanalyzer 2100, and then quantified again using the KAPA Library Quantification kit. Every immunoSEQ 96-well plate was sequenced on a separate single-read 150-cycle Illumina NextSeq 550 flow cell. Processing in the source paper ran as follows. Because only junctional sequences without quality scores were contained in the immunoSEQ output, filtering matching that applied to full-length reads could not be performed. To assign V/J genes and CDR3, sequences were annotated using PyIR, a Python wrapper for IgBLAST v1.9, with IMGT germline references. Reads with weak V/J assignments (E-value above 1e-6), missing CDR3, stop codons, out-of-frame junctions, or ambiguous translated residues were removed. V3J clonotypes were defined as sequences sharing an identical inferred V gene, J gene, and CDR3 amino acid sequence. Percentage overlap between repertoires was computed as shared unique clonotypes divided by the size of the smaller repertoire. Repertoire richness was assessed with RTK rarefaction, the Chao1 estimator, and Recon v2.1 estimates of unobserved clonotypes. OLGA was used to compute generation probabilities for all TCRbeta clonotypes that the gDNA method yielded from a handful of donors. TCRdb's version of the immuneACCESS table is confined to in-frame rearrangements and falls short of the full clone set. An unresolved V gene accounts for under half of the shortfall where checked; the remainder is of unknown origin. V and J calls and clone size are those listed in that table; D and trimming were worked out from the DNA. Present in this sample are 1.6 million or so clones, less than 99% of which were seen just once. The biggest ten clones account for roughly 0.35% of the sample.

This sequence was found in a man aged 30 to 45 in good health. Sequencing input: naive CD4+ T cells sorted from blood. In light of the paper, this sample's cell subset or site label describes: CD45RA+ positively selected. The sequence links TRBV7-3 to TRBJ2-6; TRBD2 is perhaps the D gene, given 6 matching bases. The bases are TGTGCCAGCAGCTCCCGGGGGTCTGGGGCCAACGTCCTGACTTTC. It is translated as CASSSRGSGANVLTF.